This TCR beta chain derives from a study of early T cells in non-severe SARS-CoV-2 infection. Each single cDNA molecule received a unique molecular identifier. TCRdb recomputed calls from the 5' RACE reads with MiXCR, one row per CDR3 protein. This table has 35,000 to 45,000 distinct CDR3 sequences, roughly 6% appearing once. Many counts were recorded for this clonotype. This TCR was recovered from an adult who was a healthcare worker with PCR-confirmed SARS-CoV-2 infection or an uninfected control (not recorded which). The sequenced sample consisted of whole blood.

CDR3: CASSLQAGGDNEQFF. The CDR3, as DNA: TGTGCCAGCAGCTTACAAGCGGGAGGGGACAATGAGCAGTTCTTC. V is TRBV5-4 and J is TRBJ2-1, with TRBD2 identical over 10 bases. The CDR3 has 15 residues. After removal of 2 bases from V and 5 bases from J, the junction contained 4 bases not matched to a gene. Germline V gives CDR1 SGHNT, CDR2 YYREEE (reference sequence).